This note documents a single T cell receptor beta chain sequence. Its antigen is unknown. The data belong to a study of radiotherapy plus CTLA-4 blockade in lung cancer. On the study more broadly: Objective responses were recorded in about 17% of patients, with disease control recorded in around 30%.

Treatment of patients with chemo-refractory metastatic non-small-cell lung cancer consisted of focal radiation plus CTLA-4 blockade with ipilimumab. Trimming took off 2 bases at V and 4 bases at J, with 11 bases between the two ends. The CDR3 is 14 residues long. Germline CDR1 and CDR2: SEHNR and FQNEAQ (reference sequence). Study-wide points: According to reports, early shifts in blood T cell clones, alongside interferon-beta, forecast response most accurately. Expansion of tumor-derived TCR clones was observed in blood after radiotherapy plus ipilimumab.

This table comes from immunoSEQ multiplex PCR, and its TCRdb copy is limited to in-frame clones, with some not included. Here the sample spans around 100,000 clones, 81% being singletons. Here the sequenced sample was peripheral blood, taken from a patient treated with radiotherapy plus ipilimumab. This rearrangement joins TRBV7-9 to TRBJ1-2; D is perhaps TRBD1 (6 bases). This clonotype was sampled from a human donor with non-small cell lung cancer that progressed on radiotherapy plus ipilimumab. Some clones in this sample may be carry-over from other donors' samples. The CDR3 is CASSLWGPSYGYTF. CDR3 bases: TGTGCCAGCAGCTTATGGGGGCCCAGCTATGGCTACACCTTC.